The clone carrying this TCR beta chain was detected many times. What it binds is not known. TCRdb redid the calling of the 5' RACE reads with MiXCR, one entry per CDR3 protein. The data show some 14,000 distinct CDR3 sequences, about 12% seen once. There are 14 residues in the CDR3. Germline-derived CDR1 and CDR2 are SQVTM and ANQGSEA. The V gene lost 7 bases and the J gene lost 6 bases, with 21 bases spanning the gap. The data stem from a study of T-cell memory formation after mild COVID-19. Study information: For the most part, TCR clusters were specific to one donor. Study conclusions and caveats: Of the contracting clones, CD4+ ones lay mainly in CM and EM, and CD8+ ones in EMRA.

V and J are TRBV29-1 and TRBJ1-2, with TRBD1 as a possible D gene (5 bases). Sequencing was carried out using PBMCs or a T cell subset sorted from them (not recorded which). The receptor was derived from an adult woman who had mild COVID-19 (a few samples of this study predate the infection). Cell type and time point are not known. The CDR3 protein is CSASPSGDGDGYTF. The CDR3 nucleotides read TGCAGCGCGTCCCCCTCGGGGGATGGTGATGGCTACACCTTC.